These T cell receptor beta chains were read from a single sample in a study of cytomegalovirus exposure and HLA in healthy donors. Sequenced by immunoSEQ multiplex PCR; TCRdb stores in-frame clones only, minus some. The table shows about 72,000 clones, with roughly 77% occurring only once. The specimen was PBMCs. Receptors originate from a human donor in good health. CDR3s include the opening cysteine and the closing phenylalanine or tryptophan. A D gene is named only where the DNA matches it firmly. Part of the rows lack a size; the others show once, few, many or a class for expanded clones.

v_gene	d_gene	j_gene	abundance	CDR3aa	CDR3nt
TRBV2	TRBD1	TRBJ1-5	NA	CASSRGQGVRNQPQHF	TGTGCCAGCAGTAGGGGACAGGGGGTCCGCAATCAGCCCCAGCATTTT
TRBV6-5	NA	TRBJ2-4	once	CASSLQTGNKNIQYF	TGTGCCAGCAGTCTACAAACAGGAAACAAAAACATTCAGTACTTC
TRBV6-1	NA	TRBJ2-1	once	CASSAYPGSSYNEQFF	TGTGCCAGCAGTGCATACCCCGGGAGCTCCTACAATGAGCAGTTCTTC
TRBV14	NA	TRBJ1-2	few	CASSQDLTLQGTNYGYPF	TGTGCCAGCAGCCAAGACCTTACTTTACAGGGTACTAACTATGGCTACCCCTTC
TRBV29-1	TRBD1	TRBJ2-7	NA	CSVRQGADEQYF	TGCAGCGTTAGACAGGGGGCCGACGAGCAGTACTTC
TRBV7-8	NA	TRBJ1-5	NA	CASSLAGIPSQPQHF	TGTGCCAGCAGCTTAGCCGGGATTCCTAGTCAGCCCCAGCATTTT
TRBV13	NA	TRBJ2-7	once	CASTQSGGSYEQYF	TGTGCCAGCACGCAATCAGGGGGGTCCTACGAGCAGTACTTC
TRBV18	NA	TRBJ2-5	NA	CASSPLAGEYKTQYF	TGTGCCAGCTCACCTCTGGCAGGGGAATACAAGACCCAGTACTTC
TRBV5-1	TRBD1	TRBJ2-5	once	CASSTRDRTIETQYF	TGCGCCAGCAGCACCCGGGACAGAACAATAGAGACCCAGTACTTC
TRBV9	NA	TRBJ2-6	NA	CASSAQGANVLTF	TGTGCCAGCAGCGCACAAGGGGCCAACGTCCTGACTTTC
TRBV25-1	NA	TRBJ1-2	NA	CASSEGANYGYPF	TGTGCCAGCAGTGAGGGGGCTAACTATGGCTACCCCTTC
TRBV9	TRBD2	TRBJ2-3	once	CASSGAGGVTDTQYF	TGTGCCAGCAGCGGTGCCGGGGGGGTCACAGATACGCAGTATTTT
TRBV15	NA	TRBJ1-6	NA	CATSRERDYNSPLHF	TGTGCCACCAGCAGAGAGAGGGACTATAATTCACCCCTCCACTTT
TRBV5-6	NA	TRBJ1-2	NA	CASSLGQRNYGYTF	TGTGCCAGCAGCTTGGGACAGAGAAACTATGGCTACACCTTC
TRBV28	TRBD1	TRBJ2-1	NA	CASRAQGNPNEQFF	TGTGCCAGCAGGGCACAGGGGAATCCAAATGAGCAGTTCTTC
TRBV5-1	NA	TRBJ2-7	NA	CASSQFSYEQYF	TGCGCCAGCAGCCAATTCTCCTACGAGCAGTACTTC
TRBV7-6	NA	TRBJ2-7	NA	CASSLDRGGSYEQYF	TGTGCCAGCAGCTTAGACAGGGGAGGTTCCTACGAGCAGTACTTC
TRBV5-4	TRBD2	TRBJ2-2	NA	CASRRGAGELFF	TGTGCCAGCAGGCGGGGGGCCGGGGAGCTGTTTTTT
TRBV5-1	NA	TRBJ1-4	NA	CASSFQATNEKLFF	TGCGCCAGCAGCTTTCAGGCAACTAATGAAAAACTGTTTTTT
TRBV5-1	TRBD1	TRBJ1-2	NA	CASSHGGTEYGYTF	TGCGCCAGCTCACATGGAGGGACAGAATATGGCTACACCTTC
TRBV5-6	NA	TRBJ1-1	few	CASSFRRMNTEAFF	TGTGCCAGCAGCTTCAGGCGTATGAACACTGAAGCTTTCTTT
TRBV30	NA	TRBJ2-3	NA	CAWGAGTLTDTQYF	TGTGCCTGGGGGGCAGGGACTCTCACAGATACGCAGTATTTT
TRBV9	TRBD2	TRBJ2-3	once	CASSDSGGAGATQYF	TGTGCCAGCAGCGACAGCGGGGGGGCCGGAGCTACGCAGTATTTT
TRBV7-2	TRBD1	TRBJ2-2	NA	CASSPGTGGRELFF	TGTGCCAGCAGCCCCGGGACAGGGGGCCGGGAGCTGTTTTTT
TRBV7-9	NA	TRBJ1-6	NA	CASSEDSYSPLHF	TGTGCCAGCAGCGAAGACAGTTATTCACCCCTCCACTTT
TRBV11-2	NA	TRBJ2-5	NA	CASSLVGATQYF	TGTGCCAGCAGCTTGGTAGGGGCGACCCAGTACTTC
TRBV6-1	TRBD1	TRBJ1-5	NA	CASSRSGTENQPQHF	TGTGCCAGCAGTCGATCCGGGACAGAGAATCAGCCCCAGCATTTT
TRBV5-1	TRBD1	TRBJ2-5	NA	CASSTGGRGETQHF	TGCGCCAGCAGCACAGGGGGCAGGGGTGAGACCCAGCACTTC